Listed below are T cell receptor beta chains from one sample, sequenced in a study of spatial heterogeneity in lung cancer. MiXCR, applied by TCRdb to the 5' RACE reads, yields one record per CDR3 protein. The data show roughly 20,000 distinct CDR3 sequences, 4.6% seen once. The sample consisted of PBMCs, taken at surgery. The origin of the receptors is a male donor with early-stage non-small cell lung cancer. CDR3s include the opening cysteine and the closing phenylalanine or tryptophan.

J gene,V gene,CDR3 protein
TRBJ1-1,TRBV19,CASMGTETNTEAFF
TRBJ1-4,TRBV12-3/TRBV12-4,CASTQADNNEKLFF
TRBJ1-6,TRBV23-1,CASSQKGQLSSYNSPLHF
TRBJ2-1,TRBV19,CASSIGGNEQFF
TRBJ1-3,TRBV6-6,CASRSELTIYF
TRBJ2-6,TRBV12-3/TRBV12-4,CASRASGANVLTF
TRBJ1-4,TRBV5-1,CATRDGTNEKLFF
TRBJ2-7,TRBV4-3,CASSQDRRGSYEQYF
TRBJ1-1,TRBV18,CASSPAGQGIGTEAFF
TRBJ1-3,TRBV2,CASNDDGDTIYF
TRBJ2-5,TRBV7-9,CASSLLFGRGQETQYF